Listed below are T cell receptor beta chains from one sample, sequenced in a study of shared clonotypes between healthy human individuals. The assay was immunoSEQ multiplex PCR, and TCRdb's table has in-frame clones only and misses some. The sample yields 170,000 or so clones, approximately 60% seen once. Sequenced: memory CD4+ T cells sorted from blood. Receptors were obtained from a man younger than 45 in good health. CDR3s include the opening cysteine and the closing phenylalanine or tryptophan. Fields, in order: D gene, clone size, V gene, J gene, CDR3 protein, CDR3 DNA. D genes are given only for firm matches. For some rows the clone size is stated as once, few or many, or as a class when expanded; others skip it.

D gene: TRBD2
clone size: few
V gene: TRBV7-9
J gene: TRBJ2-7
CDR3 protein: CASSLAVAGGPEQYF
CDR3 DNA: TGTGCCAGCAGCTTAGCGGTAGCGGGAGGGCCTGAGCAGTACTTC

D gene: TRBD1
clone size: -
V gene: TRBV6-1
J gene: TRBJ2-5
CDR3 protein: CASSAGDSQETQYF
CDR3 DNA: TGTGCCAGCAGTGCTGGGGACAGCCAAGAGACCCAGTACTTC

D gene: -
clone size: -
V gene: TRBV15
J gene: TRBJ1-2
CDR3 protein: CATGAGYGYTF
CDR3 DNA: TGTGCCACCGGGGCAGGTTATGGCTACACCTTC

D gene: TRBD1
clone size: -
V gene: TRBV5-1
J gene: TRBJ1-4
CDR3 protein: CASSIGQAEKLFF
CDR3 DNA: TGCGCCAGCAGCATCGGACAGGCGGAAAAACTGTTTTTT

D gene: TRBD2
clone size: many
V gene: TRBV6-1
J gene: TRBJ2-3
CDR3 protein: CASRVAGSTDTQYF
CDR3 DNA: TGTGCCAGCAGGGTAGCGGGAAGCACAGATACGCAGTATTTT

D gene: -
clone size: -
V gene: TRBV27
J gene: TRBJ1-5
CDR3 protein: CASSMKTGYNQPQHF
CDR3 DNA: TGTGCCAGCAGTATGAAAACAGGGTACAATCAGCCCCAGCATTTT

D gene: -
clone size: -
V gene: TRBV11-2
J gene: TRBJ2-1
CDR3 protein: CASSLHMTGHNEQFF
CDR3 DNA: TGTGCCAGCAGCCTGCACATGACGGGGCACAATGAGCAGTTCTTC

D gene: -
clone size: -
V gene: TRBV7-8
J gene: TRBJ1-4
CDR3 protein: CASSLDRLATNEKLFF
CDR3 DNA: TGTGCCAGCAGCTTAGACAGACTTGCAACTAATGAAAAACTGTTTTTT

D gene: TRBD1
clone size: -
V gene: TRBV5-1
J gene: TRBJ2-7
CDR3 protein: CASSLLTGVSYEQYF
CDR3 DNA: TGCGCCAGCAGCTTGTTGACAGGGGTCTCCTACGAGCAGTACTTC

D gene: -
clone size: -
V gene: TRBV25-1
J gene: TRBJ2-1
CDR3 protein: CASSETYNEQFF
CDR3 DNA: TGTGCCAGCAGTGAAACGTACAATGAGCAGTTCTTC

D gene: -
clone size: -
V gene: TRBV7-9
J gene: TRBJ1-5
CDR3 protein: CASSLETVNQPQHF
CDR3 DNA: TGTGCCAGCAGCTTAGAGACAGTAAATCAGCCCCAGCATTTT

D gene: -
clone size: many
V gene: TRBV7-2
J gene: TRBJ2-7
CDR3 protein: CASSRAADYEQYF
CDR3 DNA: TGTGCCAGCAGCCGAGCCGCTGACTACGAGCAGTACTTC

D gene: -
clone size: many
V gene: TRBV28
J gene: TRBJ2-7
CDR3 protein: CASSLIPLAYSYEQYF
CDR3 DNA: TGTGCCAGCAGCCTCATCCCGCTAGCGTATTCCTACGAGCAGTACTTC

D gene: -
clone size: -
V gene: TRBV20-1
J gene: TRBJ1-2
CDR3 protein: CSARGAGGYTF
CDR3 DNA: TGCAGTGCTAGGGGGGCAGGCGGCTACACCTTC

D gene: TRBD2
clone size: many
V gene: TRBV5-4
J gene: TRBJ2-1
CDR3 protein: CASSLAGGPHNEQFF
CDR3 DNA: TGTGCCAGCAGCCTAGCGGGAGGGCCACACAATGAGCAGTTCTTC

D gene: TRBD1
clone size: few
V gene: TRBV2
J gene: TRBJ2-5
CDR3 protein: CASLETLTGTGAALDQYF
CDR3 DNA: TGTGCCAGCCTCGAAACCTTGACCGGGACAGGGGCCGCGCTTGACCAGTACTTC

D gene: TRBD1
clone size: few
V gene: TRBV28
J gene: TRBJ2-7
CDR3 protein: CASSFPTSGTASYEQYF
CDR3 DNA: TGTGCCAGCAGTTTTCCGACCTCCGGGACAGCGTCCTACGAGCAGTACTTC

D gene: -
clone size: -
V gene: TRBV13
J gene: TRBJ2-7
CDR3 protein: CASSSNYEQYF
CDR3 DNA: TGTGCCAGCAGCTCCAACTACGAGCAGTACTTC

D gene: -
clone size: few
V gene: TRBV20-1
J gene: TRBJ2-3
CDR3 protein: CSAGYTDTQYF
CDR3 DNA: TGCAGTGCTGGATACACAGATACGCAGTATTTT

D gene: TRBD1
clone size: few
V gene: TRBV9
J gene: TRBJ1-2
CDR3 protein: CASSVVGDRGSGYTF
CDR3 DNA: TGTGCCAGCAGCGTAGTAGGGGACAGGGGTTCTGGCTACACCTTC

D gene: -
clone size: few
V gene: TRBV30
J gene: TRBJ1-5
CDR3 protein: CACSVGWNQPQHF
CDR3 DNA: TGTGCCTGTTCGGTAGGATGGAATCAGCCCCAGCATTTT

D gene: TRBD1
clone size: -
V gene: TRBV5-4
J gene: TRBJ2-1
CDR3 protein: CASSLSGQGAGEQFF
CDR3 DNA: TGTGCCAGCAGCTTGAGTGGACAGGGGGCCGGTGAGCAGTTCTTC

D gene: TRBD1
clone size: many
V gene: TRBV5-1
J gene: TRBJ2-7
CDR3 protein: CASSFGTAWQEQYF
CDR3 DNA: TGCGCCAGCAGCTTCGGGACAGCATGGCAAGAGCAGTACTTC

D gene: TRBD2
clone size: -
V gene: TRBV27
J gene: TRBJ2-5
CDR3 protein: CASSLLGEAGEETQYF
CDR3 DNA: TGTGCCAGCAGTTTATTAGGAGAAGCGGGAGAGGAGACCCAGTACTTC